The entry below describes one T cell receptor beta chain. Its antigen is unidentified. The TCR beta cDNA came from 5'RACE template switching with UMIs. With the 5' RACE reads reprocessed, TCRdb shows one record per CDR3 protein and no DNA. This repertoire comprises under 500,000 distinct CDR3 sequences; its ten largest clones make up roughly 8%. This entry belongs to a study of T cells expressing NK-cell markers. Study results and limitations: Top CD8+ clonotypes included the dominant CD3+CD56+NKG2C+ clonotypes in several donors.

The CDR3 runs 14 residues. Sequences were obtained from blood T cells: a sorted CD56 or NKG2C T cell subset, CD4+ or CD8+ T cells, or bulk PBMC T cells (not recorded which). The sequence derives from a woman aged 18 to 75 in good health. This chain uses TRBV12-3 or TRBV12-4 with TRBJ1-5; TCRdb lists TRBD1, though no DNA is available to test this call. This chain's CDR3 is CASSHGDRGQPQHF.